One and the same sample provided the 16 T cell receptor beta chains below, sequenced in a study of cytotoxic CD8 clonotypes in ibrutinib-treated CLL. Repertoires were generated with immunoSEQ multiplex PCR, while TCRdb's copy carries only in-frame clones and drops some. Among some 150,000 clones listed, roughly 83% were seen once. The specimen comprised PBMCs, sampled after 12 months of ibrutinib treatment. The receptors derive from a human donor with chronic lymphocytic leukemia.

The rearrangement joins TRBV19 to TRBJ2-1; maybe TRBD2 (6 bases). The CDR3 covers 15 residues. Trimming pared 5 bases from V and 9 bases from J, leaving 20 bases between. Germline V CDR1 and CDR2: LNHDA, SQIVND (reference sequence). CDR3 amino acids: CASSFLAQGVLEQFF. In DNA form, the CDR3 reads TGTGCCAGTAGTTTCCTAGCGCAGGGTGTTCTTGAGCAGTTCTTC.

This clone was counted between two and nine times. The CDR3: CASSQDSASSSYEQYF. The CDR3 nucleotides are TGCGCCAGCAGCCAAGATTCGGCTAGTAGCTCCTACGAGCAGTACTTC. The rearrangement joins TRBV4-3 to TRBJ2-7; the D is unclear. This CDR3 comprises 16 residues. The ends were cut back, 0 bases at V and 0 bases at J, with 12 bases in the middle. The germline V gene has CDR1 LGHNA and CDR2 YSLEER.

This sequence joins TRBV29-1 and TRBJ1-1; 9 nucleotides line up with TRBD1. The ends lost 8 bases at V and 5 bases at J; junction bases unmatched: 12. Germline V gene lookup returns CDR1 SQVTM and CDR2 ANQGSEA. CDR3 length: 14 amino acids. The CDR3 DNA reads as TGCAGCCTTGGGTCGGGACAGGGAGGAACTGAAGCTTTCTTT. It specifies CSLGSGQGGTEAFF.

CDR3 DNA: TGTGCCAGCAGCCCCCGAGGGAGGTCCAACGAGCAGTACTTC. Amino acid sequence: CASSPRGRSNEQYF. The rearrangement uses TRBV9 and TRBJ2-7; D is possibly TRBD2 (6 bases). Germline V gives CDR1 SGDLS, CDR2 YYNGEE. The V end lost 4 bases, the J end lost 5 bases, and 16 bases lay between the germline ends. The CDR3 is 14 residues long.

The gene calls are TRBV20-1 and TRBJ2-1; D call uncertain. The germline V and J ends were trimmed by 4 bases and 5 bases, with 6 bases remaining between them. The CDR3 covers 11 residues. Germline V lookup: CDR1 DFQATT, CDR2 SNEGSKA (reference sequence). CDR3 DNA sequence: TGCAGTGCTAACACCAACAATGAGCAGTTCTTC. Protein sequence: CSANTNNEQFF.

The J gene is TRBJ2-7, the V gene TRBV7-2; 8 bases fit TRBD2. The junction had 4 bases not matched to a gene; V was cut back by 1 base and J by 2 bases. The CDR3 extends over 15 amino acids. Germline-derived CDR1 and CDR2 are SGHTA and FQGNSA. The DNA of the CDR3 is TGTGCCAGCAGCTTAGAAGCGGGAGCCCCCTACGAGCAGTACTTC. Its protein product is CASSLEAGAPYEQYF.

V and J are TRBV9 and TRBJ2-2; D ambiguous. Germline CDR1 and CDR2: SGDLS and YYNGEE. The CDR3 sequence is 17 residues long. V lost 4 bases to trimming and J lost 5 bases, with 21 bases between them. This chain's CDR3 is CASSPLGKGVGTGELFF. The DNA of the CDR3 is TGTGCCAGCAGCCCCCTGGGAAAGGGTGTTGGGACCGGGGAGCTGTTTTTT.

This clone was seen a few times. Other DNA sequences of this sample code for an identical CDR3. This chain uses TRBV6-1 with TRBJ2-2; D is ambiguous. Germline V lookup: CDR1 MNHNS, CDR2 SASEGT. The V and J ends lost 2 bases and 1 base respectively, with 5 bases between them. The CDR3 is 14 amino acids. CDR3 sequence: CASSELGNTGELFF. In DNA form, the CDR3 reads TGTGCCAGCAGTGAATTGGGGAACACCGGGGAGCTGTTTTTT.

The chain links TRBV10-3 to TRBJ1-1; 7 nucleotides agree with TRBD1. V shed 10 bases, J shed 2 bases, and the junction held 13 bases outside the gene matches. The CDR3 loop spans 15 amino acids. Germline assignment: CDR1 ENHRY and CDR2 SYGVKD. This CDR3 is CATVKGGRLNTEAFF. CDR3 coding DNA: TGTGCCACCGTGAAAGGGGGCAGGTTAAACACTGAAGCTTTCTTT.

V and J are TRBV27 and TRBJ2-7; TRBD1 aligns across 7 bases. CDR1 is MNHEY and CDR2 is SMNVEV in the germline V gene (reference sequence). The CDR3 has 13 residues. The junction had 13 bases not matched to a gene; V was cut back by 5 bases and J by 12 bases. CDR3 in amino acids: CASSPYPRGWLYF. DNA for the CDR3: TGTGCCAGCAGTCCATACCCCAGGGGGTGGCTGTACTTC.

This chain uses TRBV18 with TRBJ2-7; D is perhaps TRBD1 (5 bases). This CDR3 has 14 residues. CDR1 and CDR2 (germline): KGHSH, LQKENI. Trimming took off 3 bases at V and 2 bases at J, with 11 bases between the two ends. The CDR3 is CASSPTTGTYEQYF. DNA of the CDR3: TGTGCCAGCTCACCGACCACAGGAACCTACGAGCAGTACTTC.

V and J are TRBV7-9 and TRBJ2-7; 7 nucleotides align to TRBD1. Germline CDR1 is SEHNR and CDR2 is FQNEAQ (reference sequence). The length of the CDR3 is 14 residues. The J segment lost 6 bases and the V segment lost 5 bases, leaving 10 bases of the junction unmatched. CDR3 loop: CASSTGVRGSEQYF. In nucleotides, the CDR3 is TGTGCCAGCAGCACAGGGGTTCGCGGTTCCGAGCAGTACTTC.

The chain links TRBV9 to TRBJ1-1, with unresolved D. Germline CDR1 SGDLS, CDR2 YYNGEE. The CDR3 sequence is 13 residues long. V shed 1 base and J shed 1 base, with 5 bases lying between them. The CDR3 region has the DNA TGTGCCAGCAGCGTATCGGCGAACACTGAAGCTTTCTTT. Translation gives CASSVSANTEAFF. The full variable domain, with the rest looked up from reference TRBV9 and TRBJ1-1, is DSGVTQTPKHLITATGQRVTLRCSPRSGDLSVYWYQQSLDQGLQFLIQYYNGEERAKGNILERFSAQQFPDLHSELNLSSLELGDSALYFCASSVSANTEAFFGQGTRLTVV.

This clone has only a few counts. The chain couples TRBV30 to TRBJ1-5, with a tentative D call TRBD1 (5 bases). The CDR3 is made up of 15 amino acids. Trimming removed 3 bases at V and 5 bases at J, with 17 bases between. The germline CDR1 and CDR2 sequences are GTSNPN and SVGIG (reference sequence). The CDR3 loop is CAWSKSAGQDQPQHF. In DNA, the CDR3 is TGTGCCTGGAGCAAATCGGCGGGGCAGGATCAGCCCCAGCATTTT.

The chain links TRBV11-2 to TRBJ2-5, with D perhaps matching TRBD1 (6 bases). Trimming pared 6 bases from V and 7 bases from J, leaving 18 bases between. CDR1 and CDR2 (germline): SGHAT, FQNNGV. The CDR3 has 14 amino acids. In DNA, the CDR3 is TGTGCCAGCAGTAACCCGGGTGGGGGCTGGACCCAGTACTTC. Amino acids: CASSNPGGGWTQYF. Drawing the rest from reference TRBV11-2 and TRBJ2-5, the complete variable domain is EAGVAQSPRYKIIEKRQSVAFWCNPISGHATLYWYQQILGQGPKLLIQFQNNGVVDDSQLPKDRFSAERLKGVDSTLKIQPAKLEDSAVYLCASSNPGGGWTQYFGPGTRLLVL.

This clone was detected only a few times. V and J are TRBV5-4 and TRBJ2-7; 14 bases are shared with TRBD2. CDR1 is SGHNT and CDR2 is YYREEE in the germline V gene (reference sequence). V trimming: 4 bases; J trimming: 0 bases; junction bases outside the gene matches: 0. CDR3 length equals 15 residues. The DNA of the CDR3 is TGTGCCAGCAGCGGGACTAGCGGGAGCTCCTACGAGCAGTACTTC. Protein: CASSGTSGSSYEQYF.